What follows are 18 T cell receptor beta chains derived from one specimen sequenced in a study of control samples from healthy donors and cancer patients. The assay was immunoSEQ multiplex PCR, and TCRdb's table has in-frame clones only and misses some. Of about 250,000 clones listed, 82% are singletons. The material sequenced was PBMCs. The receptors stem from a woman aged 55-75 years with lung cancer.

J is TRBJ1-2 and V is TRBV5-1; 7 bases fit TRBD1. V was clipped by 0 bases and J by 4 bases; unmatched bases: 6. Germline loops: CDR1 SGHRS, CDR2 YFSETQ. The CDR3 consists of 15 residues. CDR3 bases: TGCGCCAGCAGCTTGGGACAGGGCCAAATCTATGGCTACACCTTC. Translated: CASSLGQGQIYGYTF.

The chain employs TRBV7-3 and TRBJ2-1; 10 nucleotides agree with TRBD1. The CDR3 spans 15 residues. V lost 5 bases and J lost 4; bases outside the gene matches: 5. Per germline, CDR1 SGHTA and CDR2 FQGTGA. The CDR3 protein is CASSLDRGQYNEQFF. The DNA of the CDR3 is TGTGCCAGCAGCCTCGACAGGGGGCAGTACAATGAGCAGTTCTTC.

V gene TRBV19 combines with J gene TRBJ1-1, with D uncertain. Between the trimmed V and J ends, which lost 5 bases and 3 bases, there was a span of 7 bases. The CDR3 spans 12 residues. Germline CDR1 is LNHDA and CDR2 is SQIVND (reference sequence). CDR3 DNA sequence: TGTGCCAGTAGTTTTCGGGACACTGAAGCTTTCTTT. Encoded protein: CASSFRDTEAFF. Full variable domain (outside the CDR3, taken from reference TRBV19 and TRBJ1-1): DGGITQSPKYLFRKEGQNVTLSCEQNLNHDAMYWYRQDPGQGLRLIYYSQIVNDFQKGDIAEGYSVSREKKESFPLTVTSAQKNPTAFYLCASSFRDTEAFFGQGTRLTVV.

The chain carries TRBV27 and TRBJ2-7, with 12 bases matching TRBD1. Germline-derived CDR1 and CDR2 are MNHEY and SMNVEV (reference sequence). Germline trimming cut 1 base from V and 5 bases from J; bases unmatched to any gene: 9. CDR3 length: 17 amino acids. The CDR3 loop is CASSLWGGTGGRNEQYF. The DNA of the CDR3 is TGTGCCAGCAGTTTATGGGGTGGGACAGGGGGCAGGAACGAGCAGTACTTC.

This clone showed up just a few times. This chain joins TRBV5-8 and TRBJ1-6, with D unresolved. The CDR3 length is 18 residues. Trimming stripped 1 base from V and 0 bases from J, with 14 bases between. Looked up from germline, CDR1 is SGHTS and CDR2 is YDEGEE. CDR3 coding DNA: TGTGCCAGCAGCTTGATGTATGGGTCAGGCTCCTATAATTCACCCCTCCACTTT. This encodes CASSLMYGSGSYNSPLHF.

In its sample, this clone was seen once. The J gene is TRBJ1-3, the V gene TRBV9; TRBD1 might be the D (5 bases). Germline CDR1 SGDLS, CDR2 YYNGEE. The V end lost 6 bases, the J end lost 3 bases, and 13 bases lay between the germline ends. This CDR3 region has 14 residues. CDR3 in DNA: TGTGCCAGCACCGTCGGGGGGGGTGGAAACACCATATATTTT. Protein sequence: CASTVGGGGNTIYF.

This sequence joins TRBV25-1 and TRBJ2-4; D perhaps matches TRBD1 (5 bases). Trimming took off 7 bases at V and 10 bases at J, with 14 bases between the two ends. The length of the CDR3 is 12 residues. Germline CDR1 and CDR2: MGHDK and SYGVNS. The CDR3 region has the DNA TGTGCCAGCAACTCAGGGATCGGGATTCAGTACTTC. Its protein product is CASNSGIGIQYF.

The rearrangement links TRBV5-4 to TRBJ2-7; 10 bases map to TRBD1. The germline V gene encodes CDR1 SGHNT and CDR2 YYREEE (reference sequence). This CDR3 region has 15 residues. V lost 2 bases, J lost 5 bases, and 7 bases stayed unmatched. CDR3 coding DNA: TGTGCCAGCAGCTTTCCCGGGACAGGGGCGAACGAGCAGTACTTC. Translated, it gives CASSFPGTGANEQYF.

The chain combines TRBV2 with TRBJ1-2; D remains unclear. The CDR3 sequence is 13 residues long. Trimming shortened V by 3 bases and J by 2 bases, and 7 bases separated the two germline ends. Germline values: CDR1 SNHLY, CDR2 FYNNEI. CDR3 in amino acids: CASSEGQNYGYTF. CDR3 in DNA: TGTGCCAGCAGTGAGGGCCAGAACTATGGCTACACCTTC.

The chain couples TRBV18 to TRBJ2-6; either TRBD1 or TRBD2 may fit D (6 bases each). Trimming took 2 bases from V and 2 from J, leaving 16 bases between them. Per germline, CDR1 KGHSH and CDR2 LQKENI. The CDR3 runs 18 residues. The CDR3 DNA reads as TGTGCCAGCTCACCAGAACAGTGGGGGGCGGCTGGGGCCAACGTCCTGACTTTC. Encoded protein: CASSPEQWGAAGANVLTF.

This clone was seen a single time. The chain couples TRBV24-1 to TRBJ2-1; 9 bases map to TRBD1. The ends lost 1 base at V and 2 bases at J; junction bases unmatched: 5. This CDR3 is 17 amino acids long. CDR1 is KGHDR, CDR2 SFDVKD, per germline. CDR3 loop: CATSDFPGQGTYNEQFF. The DNA of the CDR3 is TGTGCCACCAGTGATTTTCCGGGACAGGGCACCTACAATGAGCAGTTCTTC.

This clone was counted only a few times. The chain joins TRBV6-5 to TRBJ1-5, with 8 bases aligning to TRBD1. CDR3 length equals 13 residues. CDR1 is MNHEY and CDR2 is SVGAGI in the germline V gene. V was clipped by 8 bases and J by 7 bases; unmatched bases: 7. CDR3 in DNA: TGTGCCAGCCGACGGACAGGGATGCAGCCCCAGCATTTT. Protein: CASRRTGMQPQHF.

The rearrangement links TRBV27 to TRBJ1-5; D uncertain. V lost 3 bases to trimming and J lost 3 bases, with 12 bases between them. The CDR3 runs 15 residues. The germline gives CDR1 MNHEY, CDR2 SMNVEV (reference sequence). CDR3 DNA: TGTGCCAGCAGTTTGGTCGGCGGAAACAATCAGCCCCAGCATTTT. It yields the protein CASSLVGGNNQPQHF.

The CDR3 DNA is TGCAGCGTTGAAGCCGGATCCGGGGAGCTGTTTTTT. It codes for CSVEAGSGELFF. V usage is TRBV29-1 and J usage is TRBJ2-2; no definite D call. The CDR3 extends over 12 amino acids. V lost 1 base and J lost 6, with 6 bases in between. Germline values: CDR1 SQVTM, CDR2 ANQGSEA.

The V and J genes are TRBV4-1 and TRBJ2-1; D unresolved. Germline V lookup: CDR1 MGHRA, CDR2 YSYEKL. CDR3 size: 14 residues. V lost 3 bases, J lost 4 bases, and 10 bases lay in between. The CDR3 region has the DNA TGCGCCAGCAGCCAGTCCCTGAGGTACAATGAGCAGTTCTTC. This sequence encodes CASSQSLRYNEQFF.

The chain uses TRBV5-1 and TRBJ2-7; TRBD1 aligns across 12 bases. Germline V lookup: CDR1 SGHRS, CDR2 YFSETQ. The CDR3 contains 14 residues. The V gene end was trimmed by 3 bases and the J gene end by 4 bases; junction bases not matched to a gene: 2. CDR3 bases: TGCGCCAGCAGCTGGGGACAGGGGGCTTACGAGCAGTACTTC. Its protein is CASSWGQGAYEQYF. Full variable domain (outside the CDR3, taken from reference TRBV5-1 and TRBJ2-7): KAGVTQTPRYLIKTRGQQVTLSCSPISGHRSVSWYQQTPGQGLQFLFEYFSETQRNKGNFPGRFSGRQFSNSRSEMNVSTLELGDSALYLCASSWGQGAYEQYFGPGTRLTVT.

The chain uses TRBV3-1 (or the pseudogene TRBV3-2) and TRBJ2-5, with a tentative D call TRBD1 (5 bases). The V and J ends lost 0 bases and 4 bases respectively, with 12 bases between them. Germline V CDR1 and CDR2: LGHDT, YNNKEL (reference sequence). The CDR3 runs 15 residues. The CDR3 protein is CASSQDPRVGETQYF. The CDR3 DNA follows: TGTGCCAGCAGCCAAGATCCCAGGGTCGGAGAGACCCAGTACTTC.

The V and J genes are TRBV6-5 and TRBJ2-4; 9 bases match TRBD1. V shed 7 bases, J shed 4 bases, and the junction held 2 bases outside the gene matches. The CDR3 extends over 13 amino acids. Germline V gives CDR1 MNHEY, CDR2 SVGAGI. The CDR3, as DNA: TGTGCCAGCACGGGGACAGGGAAAAACATTCAGTACTTC. Amino acids: CASTGTGKNIQYF.